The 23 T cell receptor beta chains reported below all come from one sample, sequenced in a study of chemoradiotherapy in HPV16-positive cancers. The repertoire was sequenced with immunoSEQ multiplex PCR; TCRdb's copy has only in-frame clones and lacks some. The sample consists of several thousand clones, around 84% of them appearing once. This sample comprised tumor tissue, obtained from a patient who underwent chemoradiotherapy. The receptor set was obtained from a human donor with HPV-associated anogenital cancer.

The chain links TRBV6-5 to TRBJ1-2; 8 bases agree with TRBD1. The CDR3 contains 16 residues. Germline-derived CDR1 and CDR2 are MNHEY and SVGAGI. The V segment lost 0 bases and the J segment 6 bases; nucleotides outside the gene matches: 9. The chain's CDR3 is CASSYSRTQGGDGYTF. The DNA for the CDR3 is TGTGCCAGCAGTTACTCGAGGACACAGGGGGGCGATGGCTACACCTTC.

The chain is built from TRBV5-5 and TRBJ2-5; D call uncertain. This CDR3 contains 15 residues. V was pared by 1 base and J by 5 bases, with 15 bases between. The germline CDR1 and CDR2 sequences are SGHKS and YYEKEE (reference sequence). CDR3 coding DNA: TGTGCCAGCAGCTTGACACTACACAATGGGGAGACCCAGTACTTC. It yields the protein CASSLTLHNGETQYF.

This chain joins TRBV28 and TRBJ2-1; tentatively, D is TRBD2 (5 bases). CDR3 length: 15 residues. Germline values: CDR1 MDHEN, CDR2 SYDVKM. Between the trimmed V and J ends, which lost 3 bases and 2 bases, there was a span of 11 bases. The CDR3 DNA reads TGTGCCAGCAGTTTTAGAGGCGGGCCCTACAATGAGCAGTTCTTC. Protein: CASSFRGGPYNEQFF.

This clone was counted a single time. CDR3 protein: CASSPLTGGNAEAFF. The CDR3 DNA sequence: TGTGCCAGCAGCCCTTTGACAGGAGGTAACGCTGAAGCTTTCTTT. The chain uses TRBV11-3 and TRBJ1-1; the D gene is possibly TRBD1 (6 bases). Trimming cost V 5 bases and J 6 bases, with 19 bases left between them. CDR1 and CDR2 from the germline V gene are SGHNT and YENEEA. The CDR3 length is 15 residues.

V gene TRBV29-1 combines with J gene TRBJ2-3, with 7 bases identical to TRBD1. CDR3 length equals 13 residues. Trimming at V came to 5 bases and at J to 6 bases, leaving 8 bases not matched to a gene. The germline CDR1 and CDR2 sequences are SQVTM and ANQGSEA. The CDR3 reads CSVNRGPADTQYF. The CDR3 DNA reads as TGCAGCGTTAACAGGGGCCCCGCCGATACGCAGTATTTT.

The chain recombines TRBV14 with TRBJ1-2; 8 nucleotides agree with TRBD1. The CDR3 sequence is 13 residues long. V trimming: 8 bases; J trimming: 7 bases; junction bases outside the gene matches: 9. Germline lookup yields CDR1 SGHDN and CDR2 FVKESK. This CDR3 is CASRFRGLSGYTF. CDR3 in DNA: TGTGCCAGCCGATTCAGGGGGCTTAGTGGCTACACCTTC.

CDR3 protein: CASSFERDEQFF. DNA of the CDR3: TGTGCCAGCAGCTTTGAACGAGATGAGCAGTTCTTC. The chain carries TRBV7-8 and TRBJ2-1; D remains ambiguous. V was trimmed by 3 bases and J by 8 bases, leaving 8 bases between them. The CDR3 sequence is 12 residues long. Germline assignment: CDR1 SGHVS and CDR2 FQNEAQ.

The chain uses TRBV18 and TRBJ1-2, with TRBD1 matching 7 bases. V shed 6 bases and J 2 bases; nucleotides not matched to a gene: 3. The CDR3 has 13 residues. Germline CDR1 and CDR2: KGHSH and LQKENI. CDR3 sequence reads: CASSEGQNYGYTF. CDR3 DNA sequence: TGTGCCAGCTCGGAGGGACAGAACTATGGCTACACCTTC. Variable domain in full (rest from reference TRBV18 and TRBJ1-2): NAGVMQNPRHLVRRRGQEARLRCSPMKGHSHVYWYRQLPEEGLKFMVYLQKENIIDESGMPKERFSAEFPKEGPSILRIQQVVRGDSAAYFCASSEGQNYGYTFGSGTRLTVV.

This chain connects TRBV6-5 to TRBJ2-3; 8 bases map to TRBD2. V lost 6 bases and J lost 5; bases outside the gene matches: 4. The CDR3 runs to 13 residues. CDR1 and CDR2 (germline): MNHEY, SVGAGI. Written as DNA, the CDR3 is TGTGCCAGCAGAGGACTAGCTGGAGATACGCAGTATTTT. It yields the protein CASRGLAGDTQYF.

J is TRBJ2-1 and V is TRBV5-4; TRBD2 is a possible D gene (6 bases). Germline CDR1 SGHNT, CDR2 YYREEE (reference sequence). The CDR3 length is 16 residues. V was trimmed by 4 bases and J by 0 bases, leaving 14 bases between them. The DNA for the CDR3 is TGTGCCAGCAGCCGGGACTCTGACGGCTCCTACAATGAGCAGTTCTTC. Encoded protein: CASSRDSDGSYNEQFF.

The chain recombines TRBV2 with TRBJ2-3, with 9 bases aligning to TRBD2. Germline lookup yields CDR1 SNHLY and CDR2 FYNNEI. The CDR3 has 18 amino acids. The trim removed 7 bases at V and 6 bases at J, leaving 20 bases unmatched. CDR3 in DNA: TGTGCCAGCACAGGTGGGGCTAGCGGGGCCCTCGGTGGGGATACGCAGTATTTT. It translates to CASTGGASGALGGDTQYF. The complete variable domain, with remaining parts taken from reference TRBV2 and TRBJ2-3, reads EPEVTQTPSHQVTQMGQEVILRCVPISNHLYFYWYRQILGQKVEFLVSFYNNEISEKSEIFDDQFSVERPDGSNFTLKIRSTKLEDSAMYFCASTGGASGALGGDTQYFGPGTRLTVL.

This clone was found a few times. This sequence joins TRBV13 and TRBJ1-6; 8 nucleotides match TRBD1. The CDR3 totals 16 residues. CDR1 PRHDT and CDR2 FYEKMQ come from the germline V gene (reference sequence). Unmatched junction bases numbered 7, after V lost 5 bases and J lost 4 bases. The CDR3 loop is CASSRGRTGYNSPLHF. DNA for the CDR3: TGTGCCAGCAGCCGAGGGAGGACAGGGTATAATTCACCCCTCCACTTT.

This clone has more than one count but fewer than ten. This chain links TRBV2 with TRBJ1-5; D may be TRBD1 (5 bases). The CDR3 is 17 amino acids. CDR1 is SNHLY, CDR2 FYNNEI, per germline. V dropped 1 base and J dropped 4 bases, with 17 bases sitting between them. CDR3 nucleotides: TGTGCCAGCAGTGAAGATCGACCCGGGACGGGGAATCAGCCCCAGCATTTT. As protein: CASSEDRPGTGNQPQHF.

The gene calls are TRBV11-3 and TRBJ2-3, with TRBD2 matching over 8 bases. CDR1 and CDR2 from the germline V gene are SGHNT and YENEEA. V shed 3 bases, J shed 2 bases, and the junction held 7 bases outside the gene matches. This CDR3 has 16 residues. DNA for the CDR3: TGTGCCAGCAGCTTGTCCCGGGGGGGCGACACAGATACGCAGTATTTT. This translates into CASSLSRGGDTDTQYF.

As DNA, the CDR3 is TGTGCCAGCAGCTTTTCAGGTCATGGCGGCTACACCTTC. Encoded protein: CASSFSGHGGYTF. The V and J genes are TRBV5-6 and TRBJ1-2, with unresolved D. V was clipped by 2 bases and J by 8 bases, with 13 bases between them. Germline CDR1 is SGHDT and CDR2 is YYEEEE. The CDR3 spans 13 residues.

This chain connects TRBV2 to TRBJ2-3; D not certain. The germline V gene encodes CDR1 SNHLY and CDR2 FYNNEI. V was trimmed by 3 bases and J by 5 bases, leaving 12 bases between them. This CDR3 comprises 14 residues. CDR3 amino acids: CASSEEATIDTQYF. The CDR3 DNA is TGTGCCAGCAGTGAGGAAGCGACGATAGATACGCAGTATTTT.

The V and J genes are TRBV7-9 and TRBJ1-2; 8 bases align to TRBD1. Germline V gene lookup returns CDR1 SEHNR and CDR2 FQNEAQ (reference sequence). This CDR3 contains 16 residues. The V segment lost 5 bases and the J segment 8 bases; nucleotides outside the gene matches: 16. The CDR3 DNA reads TGTGCCAGCAGCCCAGGGGGCGGACAGGACGTAGGGGGCTACACCTTC. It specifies CASSPGGGQDVGGYTF.

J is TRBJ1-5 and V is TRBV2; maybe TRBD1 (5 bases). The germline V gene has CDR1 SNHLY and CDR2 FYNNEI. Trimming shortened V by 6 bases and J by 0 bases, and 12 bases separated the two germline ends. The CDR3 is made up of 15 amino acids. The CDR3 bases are TGTGCCAGCAGGGAGGATACAGGTAGCAATCAGCCCCAGCATTTT. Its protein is CASREDTGSNQPQHF.

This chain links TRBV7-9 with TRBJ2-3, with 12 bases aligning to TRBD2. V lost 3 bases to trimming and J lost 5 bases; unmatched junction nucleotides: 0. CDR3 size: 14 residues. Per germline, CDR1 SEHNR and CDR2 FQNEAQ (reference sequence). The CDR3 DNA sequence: TGTGCCAGCAGCTTGGGACTAGCGGGAGATACGCAGTATTTT. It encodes CASSLGLAGDTQYF.

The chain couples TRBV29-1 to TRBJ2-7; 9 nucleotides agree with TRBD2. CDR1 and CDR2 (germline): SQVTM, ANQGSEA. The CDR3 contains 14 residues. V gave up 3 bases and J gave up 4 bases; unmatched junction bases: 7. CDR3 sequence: CSVDGLAGTYEQYF. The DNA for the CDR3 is TGCAGCGTTGACGGGCTAGCGGGAACTTACGAGCAGTACTTC.

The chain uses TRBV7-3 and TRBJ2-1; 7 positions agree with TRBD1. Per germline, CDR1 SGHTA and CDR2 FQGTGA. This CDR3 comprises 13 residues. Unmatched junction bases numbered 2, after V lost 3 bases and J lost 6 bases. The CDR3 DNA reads TGTGCCAGCAGCTTGACAGGGATCAATGAGCAGTTCTTC. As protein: CASSLTGINEQFF.

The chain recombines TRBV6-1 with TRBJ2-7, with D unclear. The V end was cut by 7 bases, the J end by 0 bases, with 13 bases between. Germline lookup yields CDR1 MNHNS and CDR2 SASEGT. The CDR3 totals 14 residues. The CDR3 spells CASMTSFSSYEQYF. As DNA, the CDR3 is TGTGCCAGCATGACATCTTTTAGCTCCTACGAGCAGTACTTC.

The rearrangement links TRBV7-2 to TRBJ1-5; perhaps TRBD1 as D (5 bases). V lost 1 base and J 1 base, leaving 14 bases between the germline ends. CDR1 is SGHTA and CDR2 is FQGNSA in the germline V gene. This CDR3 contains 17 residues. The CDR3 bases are TGTGCCAGCAGCTTAGGCGGTTCGGGGGGGAGCAATCAGCCCCAGCATTTT. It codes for CASSLGGSGGSNQPQHF.